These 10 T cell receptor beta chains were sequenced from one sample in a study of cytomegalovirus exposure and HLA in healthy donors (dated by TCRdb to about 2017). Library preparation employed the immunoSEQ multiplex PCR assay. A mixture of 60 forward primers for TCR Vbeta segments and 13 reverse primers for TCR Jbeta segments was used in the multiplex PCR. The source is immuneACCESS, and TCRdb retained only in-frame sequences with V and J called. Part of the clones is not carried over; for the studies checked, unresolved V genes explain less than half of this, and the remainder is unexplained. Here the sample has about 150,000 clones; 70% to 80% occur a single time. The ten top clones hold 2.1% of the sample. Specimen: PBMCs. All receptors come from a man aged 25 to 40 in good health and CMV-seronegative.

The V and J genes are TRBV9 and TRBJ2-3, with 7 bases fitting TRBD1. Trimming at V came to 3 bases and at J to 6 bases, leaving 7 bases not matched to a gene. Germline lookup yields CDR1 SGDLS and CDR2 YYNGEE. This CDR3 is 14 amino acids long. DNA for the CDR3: TGTGCCAGCAGCGACCAGACAGGGTTTGATACGCAGTATTTT. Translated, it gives CASSDQTGFDTQYF.

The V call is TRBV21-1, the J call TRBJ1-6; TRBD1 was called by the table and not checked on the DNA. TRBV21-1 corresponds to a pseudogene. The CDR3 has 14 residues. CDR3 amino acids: CASRPRVNNSPLHF. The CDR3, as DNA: TGTGCCAGCAGACCCAGGGTAAATAATTCACCCCTCCACTTT.

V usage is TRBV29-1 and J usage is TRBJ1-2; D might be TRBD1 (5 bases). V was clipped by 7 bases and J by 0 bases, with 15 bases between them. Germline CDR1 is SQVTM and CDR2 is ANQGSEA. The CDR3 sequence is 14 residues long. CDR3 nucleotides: TGCAGCGCTGAGCCGGGGGACTCTAACTATGGCTACACCTTC. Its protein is CSAEPGDSNYGYTF.

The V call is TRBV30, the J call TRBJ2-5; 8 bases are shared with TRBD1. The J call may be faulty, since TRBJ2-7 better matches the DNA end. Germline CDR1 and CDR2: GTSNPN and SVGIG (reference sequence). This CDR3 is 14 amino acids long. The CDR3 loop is CAWKKGQAFYEQYF. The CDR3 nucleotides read TGTGCCTGGAAAAAGGGACAGGCGTTCTACGAGCAGTACTTC.

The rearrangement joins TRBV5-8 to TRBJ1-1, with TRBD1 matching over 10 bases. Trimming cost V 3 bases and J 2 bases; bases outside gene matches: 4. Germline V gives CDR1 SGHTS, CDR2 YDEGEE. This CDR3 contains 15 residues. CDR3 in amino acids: CASSYRQGANTEAFF. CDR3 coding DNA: TGTGCCAGCAGCTATCGACAGGGGGCAAACACTGAAGCTTTCTTT.

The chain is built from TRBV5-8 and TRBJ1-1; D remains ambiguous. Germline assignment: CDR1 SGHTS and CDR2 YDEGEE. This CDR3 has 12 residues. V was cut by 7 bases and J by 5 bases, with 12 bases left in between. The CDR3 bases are TGTGCCAGCTCCTCAGGTCGAACTGAAGCTTTCTTT. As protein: CASSSGRTEAFF.

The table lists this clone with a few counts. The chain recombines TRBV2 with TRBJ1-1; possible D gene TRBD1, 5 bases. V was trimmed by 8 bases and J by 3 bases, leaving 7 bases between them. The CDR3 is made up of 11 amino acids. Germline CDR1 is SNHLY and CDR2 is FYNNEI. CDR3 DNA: TGTGCCAGCGACAGCCACACTGAAGCTTTCTTT. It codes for CASDSHTEAFF.

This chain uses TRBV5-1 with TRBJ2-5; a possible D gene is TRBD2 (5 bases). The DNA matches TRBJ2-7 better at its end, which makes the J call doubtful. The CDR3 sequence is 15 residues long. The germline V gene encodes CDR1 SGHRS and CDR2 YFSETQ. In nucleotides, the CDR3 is TGCGCCAGCAGCTTGGCATTCCAGGAGGCCTACGAGCAGTACTTC. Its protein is CASSLAFQEAYEQYF.

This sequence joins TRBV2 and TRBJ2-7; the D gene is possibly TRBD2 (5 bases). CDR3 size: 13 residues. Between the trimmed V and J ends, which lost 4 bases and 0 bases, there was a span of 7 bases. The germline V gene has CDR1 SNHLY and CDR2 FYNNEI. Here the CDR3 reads CASSGTVSYEQYF. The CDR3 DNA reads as TGTGCCAGCAGTGGGACTGTCTCCTACGAGCAGTACTTC.

For the CDR3, the DNA is TGTGCCAGCAGAGCTCGGACTAGCGGATACACCGGGGAGCTGTTTTTT. Amino acids: CASRARTSGYTGELFF. V usage is TRBV2 and J usage is TRBJ2-2; TRBD2 matches 10 bases. The CDR3 runs to 16 residues. CDR1 is SNHLY and CDR2 is FYNNEI in the germline V gene. V trimming: 6 bases; J trimming: 3 bases; junction bases outside the gene matches: 7.